The subject of this entry is one T cell receptor (beta chain). Its binding antigen is unknown. Nothing much larger sits one base from this clone, and base qualities are not available. The data are from a study of identical twins (TCRdb year 2016). Turning to the overall study: To test whether fetal clonotypes persist, the study used deep sequencing on TCR alpha and beta repertoires from monozygotic twins, unrelated adults of various ages, and cord blood. To rule out contamination, replicate twin experiments were performed at different times with different library preparation protocols.

All donors were healthy Caucasians. The twin cohort consisted of three pairs of female monozygotic twins, all aged about 18 to 30 years. Positive isolation kits from Invitrogen were used to isolate the CD4+ and CD8+ T cell populations. On the study overall, not on this receptor specifically: Excess twin sharing in beta out-of-frame sequences was weaker because fewer shared sequences lowered the signal-to-noise ratio. Out-of-frame TCR alpha sequences shared between twins showed an excess of low generation-probability sequences compared with coincidental sharing between unrelated individuals. Fewer insertions were carried by abundant cord blood beta clonotypes, a similar but weaker trend appeared in young adult naive repertoires, and no such trend appeared in memory repertoires. In monozygotic twins, out-of-frame TCR alpha sharing was systematically underestimated by recombination models, although the models agreed with sharing between unrelated individuals. Zero-insertion analyses could be partly confounded by invariant T cells such as MAIT and iNKT, though diverse VJ usage argued against such confounding for most clonotypes. Because the same donors could not be followed over many years, the conclusions relied on cross-sectional statistical analysis.

The cysteine opens and the phenylalanine closes a CDR3 of 12 amino acids. Of the read, only the CDR3 DNA is kept; its 36 bases are in frame from base 1. V is shortened by 3 bases, J by 7 bases, and the region joining them spans 4 bases. The library came from 5' RACE. TCRdb shows the sequencer as Illumina HiSeq 2000. A universal primer binding site was added through template switching, and the final cDNA carried a unique molecular identifier so that TCR cDNA molecules could be counted accurately. Specific primers in the conserved constant-segment region were used to synthesize first-strand cDNA for the TCR alpha and beta chains. To control for contamination, each cDNA library was double barcoded with a SMART-Mk sample barcode plus Illumina barcodes. TruSeq adapter sequences and Illumina sample barcodes were added in two successive PCR steps. The Illumina HiSeq platform was used with custom primers to sequence TCR alpha and beta cDNA libraries. In the paper's pipeline: Unique molecular identifiers were extracted from raw reads with MiGEC, and CDR3 positions were determined with MiXCR. For each individual, recombination models were inferred using an EM algorithm with the repgenHMM and IGoR tools. The tcR package in R was used for shared clonotype analysis, with sharing normalized by the product of cloneset sizes. Out-of-frame nonproductive sequences were analyzed to study raw recombination free of thymic and clonal selection effects. TCRdb passed the public sequencing reads through fastp at Q25 and MiXCR, retaining productive beta sequences. Each CDR3 protein gets just one entry, which takes the most common genes and DNA from the rows behind it. The authors' filters were not applied to this entry. Counted in this sample were about 220,000 distinct CDR3 sequences; 5% to 7% of them appeared once. Of the sample, 13% to 15% falls within the top ten clones.

The sample was also reused in another study, on T cells expressing NK-cell markers. The other study reports the following: In sorted CD3+CD56+NKG2C+, CD3+CD56+NKG2C- and CD3+CD56-NKG2C+ T-cell subsets from several donors, TCR beta-chain repertoires were profiled. Of the eight sequenced donors, seven were found to be HCMV-seropositive and one was found to be HCMV-seronegative. In several experiments an anti-gammadeltaTCR antibody was added to restrict sorting to alphabetaTCR-expressing T cells. For roughly six donors, the dominant CD3+CD56+NKG2C+ clonotypes were among the top 10 CD8+ clonotypes and accounted for roughly 1.0-8% of CD8+ T cells. Those dominant clonotypes were again the most abundant among CD3+CD56-NKG2C+ cells in a handful of donors, at roughly 25-60.1%. It remained unclear whether the expanded NKG2C-expressing T cell clones were specific for HCMV antigens. Randomly selected healthy volunteers, three men and five women, were used as the eight sequenced donors. HCMV serostatus was determined by detecting HCMV-specific IgG in serum with a commercial ELISA kit. MIGEC was used to demultiplex reads and group reads by UMI, and MiTCR was used to assemble and quantify clonotypes. Only TCR cDNA sequences supported by at least two reads were kept to exclude erroneous sequences. The tcR package was used for downstream repertoire analysis, with clonotypes matched between fractions based on CDR3 nucleotide sequence plus V segment. Antigen specificity was annotated against VDJdb with VDJmatch, allowing one amino acid substitution in CDR3.

What was sequenced was CD8+ T cells sorted from blood. This sequence was found in a woman aged 18-30 years in good health. Recombination joined TRBV12-3 or TRBV12-4 with TRBJ1-6; too little of a D gene remains to name it. The CDR3 protein is CASSFLNSPLHF. The DNA sequence follows: TGTGCCAGCAGTTTTTTGAATTCACCCCTCCACTTT.